This TCR beta chain comes out of a study of shared clonotypes between healthy human individuals. Produced via immunoSEQ multiplex PCR; TCRdb's table is partial and in-frame only. The table has about 1 million clones, about 75% seen once. V dropped 4 bases and J dropped 1 base, with 10 bases sitting between them. The CDR3 sequence is 15 residues long. Germline V lookup: CDR1 LNHDA, CDR2 SQIVND (reference sequence). This TCR was recovered from a man younger than 35 in good health. This chain connects TRBV19 to TRBJ2-2; D is possibly TRBD1 (6 bases). Sequenced sample: memory CD4+ T cells sorted from blood. As to subset: CD45RA-negative fraction. The CDR3 loop is CASSKGDLNTGELFF. Here the CDR3 DNA reads TGTGCCAGTAGTAAGGGGGACCTGAACACCGGGGAGCTGTTTTTT.